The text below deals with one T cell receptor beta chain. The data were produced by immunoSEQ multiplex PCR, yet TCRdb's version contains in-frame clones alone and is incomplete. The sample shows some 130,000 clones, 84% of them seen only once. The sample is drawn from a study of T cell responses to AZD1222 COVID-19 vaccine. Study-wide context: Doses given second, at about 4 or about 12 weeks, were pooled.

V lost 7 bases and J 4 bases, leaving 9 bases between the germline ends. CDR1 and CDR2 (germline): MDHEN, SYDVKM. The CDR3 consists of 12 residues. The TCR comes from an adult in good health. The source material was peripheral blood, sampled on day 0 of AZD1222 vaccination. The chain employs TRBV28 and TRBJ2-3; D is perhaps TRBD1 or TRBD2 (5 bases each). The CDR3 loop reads CASIGGADTQYF. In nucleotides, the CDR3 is TGTGCCAGCATTGGGGGAGCAGATACGCAGTATTTT.